This is a list of T cell receptor beta chains from one sample in a study of T cell repertoires in cytomegalovirus infection. Each CDR3 protein gets one entry after TCRdb re-called the reads with MiXCR. Among some 150,000 distinct CDR3 sequences listed, under 8% were seen once. The sample comprised PBMCs. All receptors come from a human donor in good health (CMV status not recorded). Some clones in this sample may be carry-over from other donors' samples. Both conserved end residues are part of each CDR3. The D gene is left open where the match is weak. Clone size is not always given. Where it is, it says once, few, many or a class for expanded clones.

V gene: TRBV2; clone size: many; D gene: -; J gene: TRBJ1-1; CDR3 protein: CASSVRQGKTAFF; CDR3 DNA: TGTGCCAGCAGTGTTAGGCAGGGGAAGACAGCTTTCTTT
V gene: TRBV28; clone size: -; D gene: TRBD2; J gene: TRBJ2-2; CDR3 protein: CASSSGGARTGELFF; CDR3 DNA: TGTGCCAGCAGTAGCGGGGGGGCACGCACCGGGGAGCTGTTTTTT
V gene: TRBV6-2/TRBV6-3; clone size: -; D gene: -; J gene: TRBJ2-1; CDR3 protein: CASSSMDRREQFF; CDR3 DNA: TGTGCCAGCAGTTCTATGGACCGGAGGGAGCAGTTCTTC
V gene: TRBV7-2; clone size: many; D gene: -; J gene: TRBJ1-5; CDR3 protein: CASSLTLPGLDQPQHF; CDR3 DNA: TGTGCCAGCAGCTTAACTCTACCAGGGCTCGATCAGCCCCAGCATTTT
V gene: TRBV28; clone size: many; D gene: -; J gene: TRBJ1-2; CDR3 protein: CASTDRAYGYTF; CDR3 DNA: TGTGCCAGCACCGATAGGGCCTATGGCTACACCTTC
V gene: TRBV20-1; clone size: many; D gene: -; J gene: TRBJ1-2; CDR3 protein: CSARDGGTPYGYTF; CDR3 DNA: TGCAGTGCTAGAGATGGTGGGACACCCTATGGCTACACCTTC
V gene: TRBV6-2/TRBV6-3; clone size: many; D gene: -; J gene: TRBJ1-5; CDR3 protein: CASSTGRNQPQHF; CDR3 DNA: TGTGCCAGCAGTACAGGGCGGAATCAGCCCCAGCATTTT
V gene: TRBV6-2/TRBV6-3; clone size: many; D gene: -; J gene: TRBJ1-1; CDR3 protein: CASINDGMNTEAFF; CDR3 DNA: TGTGCCAGCATCAACGACGGAATGAACACTGAAGCTTTCTTT
V gene: TRBV25-1; clone size: many; D gene: -; J gene: TRBJ2-3; CDR3 protein: CASSVGTRTDTQYF; CDR3 DNA: TGTGCCAGCAGTGTGGGGACCCGCACAGATACGCAGTATTTT
V gene: TRBV7-8; clone size: many; D gene: -; J gene: TRBJ1-1; CDR3 protein: CASSLRRLGVMDTEAFF; CDR3 DNA: TGTGCCAGCAGCCTGAGAAGGTTGGGGGTTATGGACACTGAAGCTTTCTTT
V gene: TRBV18; clone size: many; D gene: TRBD1; J gene: TRBJ2-7; CDR3 protein: CASSRDRQGNSYEQYF; CDR3 DNA: TGTGCCAGTTCAAGAGACCGACAGGGGAACAGCTACGAGCAGTACTTC
V gene: TRBV7-6; clone size: many; D gene: TRBD1; J gene: TRBJ1-1; CDR3 protein: CASSPSRGTGDTEAFF; CDR3 DNA: TGTGCCAGCAGCCCTTCCCGGGGGACAGGGGACACTGAAGCTTTCTTT
V gene: TRBV7-2; clone size: many; D gene: TRBD2; J gene: TRBJ2-1; CDR3 protein: CASSLPSGGSYNEQFF; CDR3 DNA: TGTGCCAGCAGCCTACCGAGCGGGGGCTCCTACAATGAGCAGTTCTTC
V gene: TRBV14; clone size: many; D gene: -; J gene: TRBJ2-5; CDR3 protein: CASSQDGRQETQYF; CDR3 DNA: TGTGCCAGCAGCCAAGATGGCAGACAAGAGACCCAGTACTTC
V gene: TRBV7-2; clone size: many; D gene: -; J gene: TRBJ2-2; CDR3 protein: CASSLKGGHAANTGELFF; CDR3 DNA: TGTGCCAGCAGCTTAAAAGGGGGACACGCAGCGAACACCGGGGAGCTGTTTTTT
V gene: TRBV25-1; clone size: -; D gene: -; J gene: TRBJ2-2; CDR3 protein: CASSELAMDGELFF; CDR3 DNA: TGTGCCAGCAGTGAACTAGCGATGGACGGGGAGCTGTTTTTT
V gene: TRBV7-8; clone size: many; D gene: -; J gene: TRBJ2-5; CDR3 protein: CASRSGTQTQYF; CDR3 DNA: TGTGCCAGCAGATCCGGGACTCAGACCCAGTACTTC
V gene: TRBV5-1; clone size: few; D gene: -; J gene: TRBJ2-3; CDR3 protein: CASSLGLAFGTQYF; CDR3 DNA: TGCGCCAGCAGCTTGGGGTTGGCCTTTGGTACGCAGTATTTT
V gene: TRBV7-3; clone size: many; D gene: -; J gene: TRBJ2-3; CDR3 protein: CASSLTRDSSTDTQYF; CDR3 DNA: TGTGCCAGCAGCTTAACCAGGGATTCCAGCACAGATACGCAGTATTTT
V gene: TRBV19; clone size: many; D gene: -; J gene: TRBJ1-3; CDR3 protein: CASTPGRNSGNTIYF; CDR3 DNA: TGTGCCAGTACCCCGGGACGGAACTCTGGAAACACCATATATTTT
V gene: TRBV7-2; clone size: many; D gene: -; J gene: TRBJ1-3; CDR3 protein: CASSLSGNTIYF; CDR3 DNA: TGTGCCAGCAGCTTAAGTGGAAACACCATATATTTT
V gene: TRBV29-1; clone size: -; D gene: TRBD2; J gene: TRBJ2-1; CDR3 protein: CSVAGGPGEQFF; CDR3 DNA: TGCAGCGTAGCGGGGGGCCCGGGGGAGCAGTTCTTC
V gene: TRBV29-1; clone size: few; D gene: -; J gene: TRBJ1-2; CDR3 protein: CSVAGTDAGYTF; CDR3 DNA: TGCAGCGTTGCCGGGACTGATGCCGGCTACACCTTC
V gene: TRBV20-1; clone size: -; D gene: TRBD1; J gene: TRBJ2-1; CDR3 protein: CSAETGEGDNEQFF; CDR3 DNA: TGCAGTGCAGAGACAGGGGAAGGCGACAATGAGCAGTTCTTC
V gene: TRBV6-1; clone size: many; D gene: TRBD2; J gene: TRBJ2-7; CDR3 protein: CASRPLAGAPRQYF; CDR3 DNA: TGTGCCAGCAGGCCACTAGCGGGGGCCCCCCGGCAGTACTTC
V gene: TRBV4-3; clone size: many; D gene: TRBD1; J gene: TRBJ2-4; CDR3 protein: CASSQGTGAKNIQYF; CDR3 DNA: TGCGCCAGCAGCCAAGGGACAGGGGCCAAAAACATTCAGTACTTC
V gene: TRBV15; clone size: many; D gene: -; J gene: TRBJ2-5; CDR3 protein: CATTPLRGETQYF; CDR3 DNA: TGTGCCACCACCCCACTAAGGGGAGAGACCCAGTACTTC
V gene: TRBV12-3/TRBV12-4; clone size: many; D gene: -; J gene: TRBJ1-5; CDR3 protein: CASSLGSQPQHF; CDR3 DNA: TGTGCCAGCAGTTTGGGGTCGCAGCCCCAGCATTTT
V gene: TRBV28; clone size: many; D gene: -; J gene: TRBJ1-2; CDR3 protein: CASRRGGDYYGYTF; CDR3 DNA: TGTGCCAGCAGAAGGGGGGGGGACTACTATGGCTACACCTTC
V gene: TRBV6-1; clone size: -; D gene: TRBD2; J gene: TRBJ2-7; CDR3 protein: CASSEKSSGAYEQYF; CDR3 DNA: TGTGCCAGCAGTGAAAAGTCTAGCGGGGCCTACGAGCAGTACTTC
V gene: TRBV7-8; clone size: -; D gene: -; J gene: TRBJ2-7; CDR3 protein: CASRPRTANSYEQYF; CDR3 DNA: TGTGCCAGCAGACCGAGGACAGCCAACTCCTACGAGCAGTACTTC
V gene: TRBV7-2; clone size: many; D gene: TRBD2; J gene: TRBJ2-6; CDR3 protein: CASSLKFGGNSGANVLTF; CDR3 DNA: TGTGCCAGCAGCTTAAAGTTCGGGGGGAACTCTGGGGCCAACGTCCTGACTTTC
V gene: TRBV6-1; clone size: many; D gene: -; J gene: TRBJ1-6; CDR3 protein: CASSSGFNSPLHF; CDR3 DNA: TGTGCCAGCAGCTCGGGGTTTAATTCACCCCTCCACTTT
V gene: TRBV7-2; clone size: many; D gene: -; J gene: TRBJ1-2; CDR3 protein: CASSSSRGFGYTF; CDR3 DNA: TGTGCCAGCAGCTCGTCCAGGGGTTTTGGCTACACCTTC
V gene: TRBV20-1; clone size: many; D gene: TRBD1; J gene: TRBJ2-3; CDR3 protein: CSARDLGQDTDTQYF; CDR3 DNA: TGCAGTGCTAGAGACCTAGGACAGGACACAGATACGCAGTATTTT
V gene: TRBV19; clone size: many; D gene: TRBD2; J gene: TRBJ2-1; CDR3 protein: CASSFRLAGKYNEQFF; CDR3 DNA: TGTGCCAGTAGCTTTCGACTAGCGGGGAAGTACAATGAGCAGTTCTTC
V gene: TRBV25-1; clone size: -; D gene: -; J gene: TRBJ1-1; CDR3 protein: CASASITEAFF; CDR3 DNA: TGTGCCAGCGCCAGCATCACTGAAGCTTTCTTT
V gene: TRBV5-5; clone size: many; D gene: TRBD2; J gene: TRBJ2-5; CDR3 protein: CASSTAGGPDQETQYF; CDR3 DNA: TGTGCCAGCAGCACAGCGGGGGGGCCGGACCAAGAGACCCAGTACTTC
V gene: TRBV5-1; clone size: -; D gene: TRBD1; J gene: TRBJ1-4; CDR3 protein: CASSSAGTGISHNEKLFF; CDR3 DNA: TGCGCCAGCAGCTCCGCCGGGACAGGGATTTCCCACAATGAAAAACTGTTTTTT
V gene: TRBV7-6; clone size: many; D gene: -; J gene: TRBJ1-4; CDR3 protein: CASSLAVGTNEKLFF; CDR3 DNA: TGTGCCAGCAGCTTAGCGGTGGGGACTAATGAAAAACTGTTTTTT
V gene: TRBV18; clone size: many; D gene: -; J gene: TRBJ2-7; CDR3 protein: CASSPGGGGTYEQYF; CDR3 DNA: TGTGCCAGCTCACCAGGCGGCGGGGGCACGTACGAGCAGTACTTC
V gene: TRBV27; clone size: many; D gene: TRBD2; J gene: TRBJ2-1; CDR3 protein: CASSLRSGGKSSYNEQFF; CDR3 DNA: TGTGCCAGCAGTTTAAGGAGCGGGGGGAAGAGCTCCTACAATGAGCAGTTCTTC
V gene: TRBV7-8; clone size: many; D gene: -; J gene: TRBJ1-5; CDR3 protein: CASSKWTDSNQPQHF; CDR3 DNA: TGTGCCAGCAGCAAATGGACAGATAGCAATCAGCCCCAGCATTTT
V gene: TRBV27; clone size: many; D gene: -; J gene: TRBJ1-5; CDR3 protein: CASSFHPTDSNQPQHF; CDR3 DNA: TGTGCCAGCAGTTTCCATCCGACGGATAGCAATCAGCCCCAGCATTTT
V gene: TRBV20-1; clone size: -; D gene: TRBD1; J gene: TRBJ2-5; CDR3 protein: CSATATGRETQYF; CDR3 DNA: TGCAGTGCTACTGCGACAGGGCGAGAGACCCAGTACTTC
V gene: TRBV6-4; clone size: many; D gene: -; J gene: TRBJ2-1; CDR3 protein: CASSDSISSSEQFF; CDR3 DNA: TGTGCCAGCAGTGACTCTATTAGTTCGAGTGAGCAGTTCTTC
V gene: TRBV2; clone size: many; D gene: -; J gene: TRBJ1-6; CDR3 protein: CASSALPYNSPLHF; CDR3 DNA: TGTGCCAGCAGCGCGCTGCCCTATAATTCACCCCTCCACTTT
V gene: TRBV7-2; clone size: many; D gene: -; J gene: TRBJ1-6; CDR3 protein: CASSLRSNSPLHF; CDR3 DNA: TGTGCCAGCAGCTTACGGTCTAATTCACCCCTCCACTTT
V gene: TRBV11-2; clone size: many; D gene: -; J gene: TRBJ2-7; CDR3 protein: CASSPRLYEQYF; CDR3 DNA: TGTGCCAGCAGCCCCCGGCTCTACGAGCAGTACTTC
V gene: TRBV2; clone size: -; D gene: -; J gene: TRBJ2-7; CDR3 protein: CASSEGVLSYEQYF; CDR3 DNA: TGTGCCAGCAGTGAAGGGGTCCTCTCCTACGAGCAGTACTTC
V gene: TRBV5-7; clone size: few; D gene: -; J gene: TRBJ1-6; CDR3 protein: CASSLEVKNSPLHF; CDR3 DNA: TGTGCCAGCAGCTTGGAGGTTAAAAATTCACCCCTCCACTTT
V gene: TRBV7-2; clone size: many; D gene: TRBD1; J gene: TRBJ1-5; CDR3 protein: CASSSVGGEGNQPQHF; CDR3 DNA: TGTGCCAGCAGCTCGGTAGGGGGCGAGGGCAATCAGCCCCAGCATTTT
V gene: TRBV14; clone size: many; D gene: -; J gene: TRBJ1-1; CDR3 protein: CASSQGTQLGNTEAFF; CDR3 DNA: TGTGCCAGCAGCCAAGGGACACAACTAGGGAACACTGAAGCTTTCTTT
V gene: TRBV7-2; clone size: many; D gene: TRBD2; J gene: TRBJ2-3; CDR3 protein: CASSLNSGGWDTQYF; CDR3 DNA: TGTGCCAGCAGCTTAAATAGCGGGGGGTGGGATACGCAGTATTTT
V gene: TRBV7-6; clone size: many; D gene: -; J gene: TRBJ2-1; CDR3 protein: CASSLGDQVSYNEQFF; CDR3 DNA: TGTGCCAGCAGCTTAGGGGACCAAGTCTCCTACAATGAGCAGTTCTTC
V gene: TRBV19; clone size: many; D gene: TRBD1; J gene: TRBJ1-6; CDR3 protein: CASRTGGGPLHF; CDR3 DNA: TGTGCCAGTAGGACAGGGGGTGGACCCCTCCACTTT
V gene: TRBV10-3; clone size: many; D gene: TRBD1; J gene: TRBJ1-4; CDR3 protein: CAISPGTANEKLFF; CDR3 DNA: TGTGCCATCAGTCCCGGGACAGCGAATGAAAAACTGTTTTTT
V gene: TRBV5-1; clone size: many; D gene: -; J gene: TRBJ1-6; CDR3 protein: CASKVGSNSPLHF; CDR3 DNA: TGCGCCAGCAAAGTGGGAAGTAATTCACCCCTCCACTTT
V gene: TRBV6-2/TRBV6-3; clone size: many; D gene: -; J gene: TRBJ1-5; CDR3 protein: CASSYGPHQPQHF; CDR3 DNA: TGTGCCAGCAGTTACGGGCCCCATCAGCCCCAGCATTTT